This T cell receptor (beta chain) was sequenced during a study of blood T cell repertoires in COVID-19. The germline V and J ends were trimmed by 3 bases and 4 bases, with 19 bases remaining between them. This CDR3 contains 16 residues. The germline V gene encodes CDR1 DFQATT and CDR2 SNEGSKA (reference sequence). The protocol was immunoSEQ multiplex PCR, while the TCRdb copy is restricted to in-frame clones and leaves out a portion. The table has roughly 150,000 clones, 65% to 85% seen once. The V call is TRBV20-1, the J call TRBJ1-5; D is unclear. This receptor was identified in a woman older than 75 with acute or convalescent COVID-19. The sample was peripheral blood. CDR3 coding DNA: TGCAGTGCTAGTACCCCTTCGGCAGGAGGGAATCAGCCCCAGCATTTT. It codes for CSASTPSAGGNQPQHF.